What follows is one TCR beta chain and its context. Germline-derived CDR1 and CDR2 are SGHTA and FQGNSA. The CDR3 loop spans 16 amino acids. With 5 bases clipped from V and 4 bases from J, the junction kept 8 bases outside the gene matches. This sample is part of a study of blood T cell repertoires in COVID-19. Study-wide background: PBMCs, B-cell-depleted T cells, or T cells provided the cDNA or gDNA that made up the material.

Measured with immunoSEQ multiplex PCR; TCRdb has only the in-frame clones, and not every one. This sample yields some 150,000 clones, of which less than 90% are seen a single time; almost 6% belongs to the top ten. The chain joins TRBV7-2 to TRBJ2-5, with 12 bases fitting TRBD1. This TCR was sampled from a woman aged 45 to 65 who had been exposed to COVID-19. Sequenced sample: PBMCs or T cells enriched from blood (not recorded which). CDR3 bases: TGTGCCAGCAGCCCCGGGACAGGGGGCAGAGGAGAGACCCAGTACTTC. Protein product: CASSPGTGGRGETQYF.